Following are 4 T cell receptor beta chains from one sample sequenced in a study of cytomegalovirus exposure and HLA in healthy donors. The study ran its PCR with 60 Vbeta and 13 Jbeta primers. Generated by immunoSEQ multiplex PCR, the TCRdb table keeps only in-frame clones and is missing some. The table shows around 140,000 clones, with approximately 80% occurring only once. Sample: PBMCs. The receptors originated from a woman aged 55-75 years in good health and CMV-seropositive.

This sequence joins TRBV2 and TRBJ1-1, with D possibly matching TRBD1 (6 bases). Trimming took off 6 bases at V and 1 base at J, with 9 bases between the two ends. This CDR3 spans 13 amino acids. Germline CDR1 SNHLY, CDR2 FYNNEI. The CDR3: CASRRGANTEAFF. Written as DNA, the CDR3 is TGTGCCAGCAGACGGGGGGCGAACACTGAAGCTTTCTTT.

This clone turned up a few times. The chain recombines TRBV7-2 with TRBJ2-1, with 9 bases lining up with TRBD2. V dropped 5 bases and J dropped 10; count of bases not matched to a gene: 9. The germline V gene encodes CDR1 SGHTA and CDR2 FQGNSA. This CDR3 contains 14 residues. The CDR3 nucleotides are TGTGCCAGCAGCCTTGGAGTAGCGGGAGTGGAGCAGTTCTTC. Protein product: CASSLGVAGVEQFF.

CDR3 sequence (DNA): TGTGCCAGCAGCCAAGGCGTTGACACGGATAATTCACCCCTCCACTTT. As protein: CASSQGVDTDNSPLHF. The rearrangement uses TRBV14 and TRBJ1-6, with D unresolved. The V end was cut by 1 base, the J end by 5 bases, with 12 bases between. The CDR3 has 16 amino acids. Germline values: CDR1 SGHDN, CDR2 FVKESK.

The chain recombines TRBV10-3 with TRBJ1-1, with no clear D. V lost 4 bases, J lost 9 bases, and 21 bases lay in between. The CDR3 has 15 residues. Germline CDR1 ENHRY, CDR2 SYGVKD. The CDR3 DNA follows: TGTGCCATCAGTGCCACGCAGACCGACAACCTTAAAGCTTTCTTT. Translated: CAISATQTDNLKAFF.